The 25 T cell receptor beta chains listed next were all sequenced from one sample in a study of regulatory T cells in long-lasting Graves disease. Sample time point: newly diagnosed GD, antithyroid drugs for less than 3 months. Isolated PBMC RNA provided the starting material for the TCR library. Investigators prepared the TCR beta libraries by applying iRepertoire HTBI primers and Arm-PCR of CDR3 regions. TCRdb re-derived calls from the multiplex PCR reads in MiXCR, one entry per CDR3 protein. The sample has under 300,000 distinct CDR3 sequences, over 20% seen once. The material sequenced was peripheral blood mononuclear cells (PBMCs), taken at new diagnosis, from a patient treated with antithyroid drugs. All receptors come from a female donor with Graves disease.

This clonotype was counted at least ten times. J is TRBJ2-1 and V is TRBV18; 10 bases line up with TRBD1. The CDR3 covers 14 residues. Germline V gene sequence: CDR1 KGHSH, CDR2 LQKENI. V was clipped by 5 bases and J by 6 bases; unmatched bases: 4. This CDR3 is CASSDRGLGNEQFF. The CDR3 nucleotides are TGTGCCAGCTCAGACAGGGGGCTCGGCAATGAGCAGTTCTTC.

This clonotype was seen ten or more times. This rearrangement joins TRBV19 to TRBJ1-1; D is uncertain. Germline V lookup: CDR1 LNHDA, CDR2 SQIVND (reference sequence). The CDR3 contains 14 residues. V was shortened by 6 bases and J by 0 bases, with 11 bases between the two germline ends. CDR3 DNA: TGTGCCAGTAGCCCGGAGATAATGAACACTGAAGCTTTCTTT. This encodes CASSPEIMNTEAFF.

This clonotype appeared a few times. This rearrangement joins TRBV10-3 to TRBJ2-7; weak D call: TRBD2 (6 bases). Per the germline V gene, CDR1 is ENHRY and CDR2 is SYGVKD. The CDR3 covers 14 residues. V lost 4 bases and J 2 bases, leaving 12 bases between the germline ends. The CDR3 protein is CAISVAAGTYEQYF. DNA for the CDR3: TGTGCCATCAGTGTAGCGGCAGGGACCTACGAGCAGTACTTC.

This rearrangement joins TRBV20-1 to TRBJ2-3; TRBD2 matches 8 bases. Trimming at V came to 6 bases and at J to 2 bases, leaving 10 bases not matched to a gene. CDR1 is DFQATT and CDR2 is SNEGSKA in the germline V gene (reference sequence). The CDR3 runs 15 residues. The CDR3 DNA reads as TGCAGTGCCAACTTCGACGGGGGGGACACAGATACGCAGTATTTT. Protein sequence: CSANFDGGDTDTQYF.

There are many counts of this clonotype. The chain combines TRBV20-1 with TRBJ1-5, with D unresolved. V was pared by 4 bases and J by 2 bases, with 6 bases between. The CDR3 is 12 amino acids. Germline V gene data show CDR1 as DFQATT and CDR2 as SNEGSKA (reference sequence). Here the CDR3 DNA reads TGCAGTGCTAACGCGGGCAATCAGCCCCAGCATTTT. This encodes CSANAGNQPQHF.

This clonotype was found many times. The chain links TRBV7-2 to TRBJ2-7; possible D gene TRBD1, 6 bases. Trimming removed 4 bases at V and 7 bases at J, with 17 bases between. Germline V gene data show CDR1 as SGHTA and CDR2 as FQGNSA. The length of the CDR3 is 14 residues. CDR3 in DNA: TGTGCCAGCAGCTCAGACCGGGACACATCAGAGCAGTACTTC. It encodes CASSSDRDTSEQYF.

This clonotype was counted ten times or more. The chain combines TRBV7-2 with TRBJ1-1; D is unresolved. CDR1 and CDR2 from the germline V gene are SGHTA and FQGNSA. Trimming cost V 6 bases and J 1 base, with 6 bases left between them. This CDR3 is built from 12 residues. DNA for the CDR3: TGTGCCAGCAGGTTCGAGAACACTGAAGCTTTCTTT. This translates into CASRFENTEAFF.

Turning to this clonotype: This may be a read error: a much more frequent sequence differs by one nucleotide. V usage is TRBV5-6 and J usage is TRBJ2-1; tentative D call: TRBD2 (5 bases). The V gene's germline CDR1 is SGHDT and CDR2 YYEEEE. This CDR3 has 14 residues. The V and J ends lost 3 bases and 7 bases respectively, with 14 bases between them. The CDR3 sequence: CASSYGVGGNEQFF. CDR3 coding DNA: TGTGCCAGCAGCTACGGGGTGGGTGGGAATGAGCAGTTCTTC.

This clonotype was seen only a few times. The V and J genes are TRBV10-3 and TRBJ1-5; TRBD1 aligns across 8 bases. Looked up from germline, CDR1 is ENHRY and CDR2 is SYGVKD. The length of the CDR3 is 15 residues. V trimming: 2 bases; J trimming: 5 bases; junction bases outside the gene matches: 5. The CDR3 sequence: CAISERQGYHQPQHF. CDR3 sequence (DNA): TGTGCCATCAGTGAGCGACAGGGGTATCATCAGCCCCAGCATTTT.

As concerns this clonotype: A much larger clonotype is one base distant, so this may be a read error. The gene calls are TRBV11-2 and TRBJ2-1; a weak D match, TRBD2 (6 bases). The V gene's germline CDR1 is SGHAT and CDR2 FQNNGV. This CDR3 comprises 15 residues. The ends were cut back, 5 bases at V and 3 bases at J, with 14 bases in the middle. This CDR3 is CASSPRGRDYNEQFF. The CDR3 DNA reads TGTGCCAGCAGCCCGCGGGGTCGGGACTACAATGAGCAGTTCTTC. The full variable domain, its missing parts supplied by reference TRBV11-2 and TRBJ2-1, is EAGVAQSPRYKIIEKRQSVAFWCNPISGHATLYWYQQILGQGPKLLIQFQNNGVVDDSQLPKDRFSAERLKGVDSTLKIQPAKLEDSAVYLCASSPRGRDYNEQFFGPGTRLTVL.

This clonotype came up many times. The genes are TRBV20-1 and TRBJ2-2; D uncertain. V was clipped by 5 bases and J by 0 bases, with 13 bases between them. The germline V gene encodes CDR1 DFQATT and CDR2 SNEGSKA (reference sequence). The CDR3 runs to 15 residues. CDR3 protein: CSAASRLTNTGELFF. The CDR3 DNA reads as TGCAGTGCTGCCTCGAGGCTAACGAACACCGGGGAGCTGTTTTTT.

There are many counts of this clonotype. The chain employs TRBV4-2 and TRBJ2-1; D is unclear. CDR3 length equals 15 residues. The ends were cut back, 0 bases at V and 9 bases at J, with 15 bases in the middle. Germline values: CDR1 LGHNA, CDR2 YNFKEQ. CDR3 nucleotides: TGTGCCAGCAGCCAAGATCAAACCGGTGTGTCTGAGCAGTTCTTC. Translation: CASSQDQTGVSEQFF.

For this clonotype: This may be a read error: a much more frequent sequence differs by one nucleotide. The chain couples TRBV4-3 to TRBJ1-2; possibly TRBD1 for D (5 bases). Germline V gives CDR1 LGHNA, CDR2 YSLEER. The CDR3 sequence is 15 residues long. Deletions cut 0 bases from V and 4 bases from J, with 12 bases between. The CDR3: CASSQEEGQGYGYTF. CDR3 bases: TGCGCCAGCAGCCAAGAAGAGGGGCAGGGCTATGGCTACACCTTC.

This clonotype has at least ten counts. CDR3 residues: CSALNSVRNYEQYF. Here the CDR3 DNA reads TGCAGTGCTTTAAACTCCGTAAGGAACTACGAGCAGTACTTC. This rearrangement joins TRBV20-1 to TRBJ2-7, with D hard to call. The V end lost 5 bases, the J end lost 3 bases, and 17 bases lay between the germline ends. This CDR3 spans 14 amino acids. From germline, CDR1 is DFQATT and CDR2 SNEGSKA (reference sequence).

CDR3 in amino acids: CASSLGAYGELFF. DNA for the CDR3: TGTGCCAGCAGCTTAGGGGCATACGGGGAGCTGTTTTTT. V is TRBV7-2 and J is TRBJ2-2; D call uncertain. This CDR3 region has 13 residues. Germline CDR1 is SGHTA and CDR2 is FQGNSA. Trimming removed 1 base at V and 7 bases at J, with 7 bases between.

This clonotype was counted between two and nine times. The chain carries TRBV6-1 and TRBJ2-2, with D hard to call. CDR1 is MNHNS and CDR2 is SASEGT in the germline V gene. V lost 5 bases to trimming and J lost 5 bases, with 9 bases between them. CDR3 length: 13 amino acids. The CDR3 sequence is CASSPLYTGELFF. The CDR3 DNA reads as TGTGCCAGCAGTCCCTTATATACCGGGGAGCTGTTTTTT.

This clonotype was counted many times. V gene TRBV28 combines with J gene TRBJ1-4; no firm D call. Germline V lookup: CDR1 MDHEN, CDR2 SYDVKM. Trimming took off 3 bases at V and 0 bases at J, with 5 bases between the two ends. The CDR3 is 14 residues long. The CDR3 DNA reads TGTGCCAGCAGTTTTGTGGCAACTAATGAAAAACTGTTTTTT. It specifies CASSFVATNEKLFF.

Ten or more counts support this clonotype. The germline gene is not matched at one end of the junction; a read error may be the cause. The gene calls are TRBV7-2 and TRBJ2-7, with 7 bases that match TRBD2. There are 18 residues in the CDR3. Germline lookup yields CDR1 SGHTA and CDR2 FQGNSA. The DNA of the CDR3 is TGCGCCAGCAGCCTAACCCACCCGGGGGAGGGCTCTCCGTCGGAGCAGTACTTC. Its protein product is CASSLTHPGEGSPSEQYF.

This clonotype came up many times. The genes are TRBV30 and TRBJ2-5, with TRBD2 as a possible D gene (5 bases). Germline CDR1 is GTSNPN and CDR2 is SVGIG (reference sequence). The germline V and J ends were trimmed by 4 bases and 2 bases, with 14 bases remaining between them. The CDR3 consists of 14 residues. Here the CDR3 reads CAWTQRGVQETQYF. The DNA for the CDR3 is TGTGCCTGGACTCAACGGGGAGTACAAGAGACCCAGTACTTC.

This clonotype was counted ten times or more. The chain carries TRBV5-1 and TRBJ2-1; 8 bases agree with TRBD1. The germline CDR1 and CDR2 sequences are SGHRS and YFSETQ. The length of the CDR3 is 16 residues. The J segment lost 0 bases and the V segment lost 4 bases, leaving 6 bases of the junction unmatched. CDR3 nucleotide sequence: TGCGCCAGCAGCAAGACAGGGGCCGGCTCCTACAATGAGCAGTTCTTC. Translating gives CASSKTGAGSYNEQFF.

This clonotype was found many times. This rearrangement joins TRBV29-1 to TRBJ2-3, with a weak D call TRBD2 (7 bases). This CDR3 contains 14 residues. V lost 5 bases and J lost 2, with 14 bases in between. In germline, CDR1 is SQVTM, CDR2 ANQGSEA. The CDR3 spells CSVHGGGHTDTQYF. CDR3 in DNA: TGCAGCGTTCATGGGGGGGGCCACACAGATACGCAGTATTTT.

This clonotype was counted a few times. The CDR3 protein is CASSQLAGGPVYNEQFF. The CDR3 nucleotides read TGTGCCAGCAGCCAGCTAGCGGGAGGGCCAGTCTACAATGAGCAGTTCTTC. This chain joins TRBV11-1 and TRBJ2-1; TRBD2 matches 12 bases. The germline CDR1 and CDR2 sequences are SGHAT and FQDESV (reference sequence). The junction had 8 bases not matched to a gene; V was cut back by 5 bases and J by 3 bases. The CDR3 loop spans 17 amino acids.

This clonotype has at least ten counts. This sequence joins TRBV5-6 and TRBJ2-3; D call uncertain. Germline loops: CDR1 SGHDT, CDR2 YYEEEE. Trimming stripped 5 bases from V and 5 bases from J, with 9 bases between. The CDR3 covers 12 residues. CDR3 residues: CASSVRRDTQYF. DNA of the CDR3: TGTGCCAGCAGTGTGAGAAGAGATACGCAGTATTTT.

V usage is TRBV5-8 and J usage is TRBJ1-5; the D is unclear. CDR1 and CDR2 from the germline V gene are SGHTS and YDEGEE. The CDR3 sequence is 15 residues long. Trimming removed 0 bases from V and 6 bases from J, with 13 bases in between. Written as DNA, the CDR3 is TGTGCCAGCAGCTTGGCAGGTCGAGGATCTCAGCCCCAGCATTTT. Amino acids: CASSLAGRGSQPQHF.

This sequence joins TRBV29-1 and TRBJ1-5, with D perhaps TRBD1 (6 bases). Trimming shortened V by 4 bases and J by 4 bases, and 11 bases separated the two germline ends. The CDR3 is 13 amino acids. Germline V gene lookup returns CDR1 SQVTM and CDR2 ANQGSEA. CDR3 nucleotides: TGCAGCGTTGCCGGGGGGCCGAATCAGCCCCAGCATTTT. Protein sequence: CSVAGGPNQPQHF.